These 17 T cell receptor beta chains originate from one sample sequenced in a study of T cells in localized non-small cell lung cancer. The table came from immunoSEQ multiplex PCR; TCRdb's copy has only in-frame clones and leaves some out. Among 25,000 to 30,000 clones, 92% were seen once, and the ten largest hold around 3.9%. The sequences come from peripheral blood mononuclear cells, collected before any cancer treatment. Receptor source: a woman aged 35 to 70 with stage III lung adenocarcinoma.

The V and J genes are TRBV28 and TRBJ1-4; 10 positions agree with TRBD1. Germline loops: CDR1 MDHEN, CDR2 SYDVKM. Germline trimming cut 6 bases from V and 0 bases from J; bases unmatched to any gene: 10. The CDR3 contains 18 residues. The CDR3 region has the DNA TGTGCCAGCAGCCTGCTTGGGACAGGGGTTGCAACTAATGAAAAACTGTTTTTT. It specifies CASSLLGTGVATNEKLFF.

The V and J genes are TRBV27 and TRBJ2-1; D possibly matches TRBD1 or TRBD2 (5 bases each). The V end lost 7 bases, the J end lost 6 bases, and 13 bases lay between the germline ends. The V gene's germline CDR1 is MNHEY and CDR2 SMNVEV (reference sequence). This CDR3 region has 13 residues. The CDR3 DNA sequence: TGTGCCAGCATTCCCGGGGCTAGCAATGAGCAGTTCTTC. It translates to CASIPGASNEQFF.

V is TRBV2 and J is TRBJ1-1; the D gene is possibly TRBD1 (5 bases). Trimming pared 6 bases from V and 3 bases from J, leaving 14 bases between. The V gene's germline CDR1 is SNHLY and CDR2 FYNNEI. CDR3 size: 14 residues. The CDR3: CASSLTRVDTEAFF. Here the CDR3 DNA reads TGTGCCAGCAGCCTTACCAGGGTTGACACTGAAGCTTTCTTT.

The chain combines TRBV30 with TRBJ1-6; TRBD1 is a possible D gene (6 bases). The ends were cut back, 2 bases at V and 10 bases at J, with 15 bases in the middle. This CDR3 has 14 amino acids. Germline values: CDR1 GTSNPN, CDR2 SVGIG (reference sequence). The CDR3 DNA reads TGTGCCTGGAGTACCCCACAGGGAGTCTCACCCCTCCACTTT. Translated, it gives CAWSTPQGVSPLHF.

The gene calls are TRBV28 and TRBJ1-3; a possible D gene is TRBD1 (5 bases). V gave up 3 bases and J gave up 0 bases, with 12 bases separating them. Germline V gene data show CDR1 as MDHEN and CDR2 as SYDVKM. This CDR3 has 16 amino acids. In nucleotides, the CDR3 is TGTGCCAGCAGTTTGGGGGGGGTCCTCTCTGGAAACACCATATATTTT. Protein product: CASSLGGVLSGNTIYF. The variable domain in full, completed from reference TRBV28 and TRBJ1-3, reads DVKVTQSSRYLVKRTGEKVFLECVQDMDHENMFWYRQDPGLGLRLIYFSYDVKMKEKGDIPEGYSVSREKKERFSLILESASTNQTSMYLCASSLGGVLSGNTIYFGEGSWLTVV.

The chain joins TRBV28 to TRBJ1-5; tentatively, D is TRBD1 (6 bases). V was shortened by 3 bases and J by 2 bases, with 20 bases between the two germline ends. Germline-derived CDR1 and CDR2 are MDHEN and SYDVKM. There are 18 residues in the CDR3. The CDR3 reads CASSFFDLGQYGNQPQHF. Written as DNA, the CDR3 is TGTGCCAGCAGTTTTTTCGACTTGGGACAATATGGCAATCAGCCCCAGCATTTT.

This clone showed up just once. J is TRBJ1-5 and V is TRBV2; D possibly corresponds to TRBD1 (5 bases). The germline V and J ends were trimmed by 4 bases and 4 bases, with 8 bases remaining between them. Germline CDR1 is SNHLY and CDR2 is FYNNEI. The CDR3 length is 13 residues. The CDR3 coding sequence is TGTGCCAGCAGTGGGGGGGAGAATCAGCCCCAGCATTTT. Translation gives CASSGGENQPQHF.

This sequence joins TRBV4-1 and TRBJ2-1; TRBD2 might be the D (6 bases). This CDR3 contains 14 residues. Trimming shortened V by 1 base and J by 6 bases, and 10 bases separated the two germline ends. Germline CDR1 is MGHRA and CDR2 is YSYEKL. The CDR3: CASSQGLVGNEQFF. CDR3 bases: TGCGCCAGCAGCCAAGGACTAGTTGGCAATGAGCAGTTCTTC.

The V and J genes are TRBV5-1 and TRBJ2-2; no clear D. The length of the CDR3 is 14 residues. CDR1 and CDR2 from the germline V gene are SGHRS and YFSETQ. Trimming cost V 2 bases and J 0 bases, with 5 bases left between them. The CDR3 here is CASSLDTNTGELFF. The CDR3 DNA follows: TGCGCCAGCAGCTTAGACACGAACACCGGGGAGCTGTTTTTT.

A remark on this clone: An end of the junction differs from the germline gene, which may be a read error. V and J are TRBV5-1 and TRBJ2-2; no clear D gene. CDR3 length: 13 amino acids. Germline values: CDR1 SGHRS, CDR2 YFSETQ. The DNA for the CDR3 is TGCGCCAGCAGTTTGGACCCCGTCGGGGAGCTGTTTTTT. Encoded protein: CASSLDPVGELFF. Supplemented by reference TRBV5-1 and TRBJ2-2, the full variable domain reads KAGVTQTPRYLIKTRGQQVTLSCSPISGHRSVSWYQQTPGQGLQFLFEYFSETQRNKGNFPGRFSGRQFSNSRSEMNVSTLELGDSALYLCASSLDPVGELFFGEGSRLTVL.

The chain combines TRBV5-1 with TRBJ1-1; 7 bases map to TRBD1. The CDR3 spans 14 residues. Trimming at V came to 6 bases and at J to 0 bases, leaving 5 bases not matched to a gene. Looked up from germline, CDR1 is SGHRS and CDR2 is YFSETQ. CDR3 DNA: TGCGCCAGCAATACGGGACAGTTGAACACTGAAGCTTTCTTT. It yields the protein CASNTGQLNTEAFF.

The sample holds one count of this clone. The rearrangement uses TRBV5-4 and TRBJ2-2, with D maybe TRBD2 (5 bases). The germline V gene has CDR1 SGHNT and CDR2 YYREEE (reference sequence). With 1 base removed from V and 4 bases from J, the gap between germline ends came to 8 bases. CDR3 length equals 14 residues. Here the CDR3 reads CASSLSSGTGELFF. The CDR3 nucleotides are TGTGCCAGCAGCTTGTCCAGCGGCACCGGGGAGCTGTTTTTT.

The V gene is TRBV2, the J gene TRBJ2-1; tentative D call: TRBD2 (6 bases). The V and J ends lost 6 bases and 2 bases respectively, with 14 bases between them. The CDR3 contains 15 residues. From germline, CDR1 is SNHLY and CDR2 FYNNEI. CDR3 nucleotide sequence: TGTGCCAGCAGAGTCAGCGGGCTCACCTACAATGAGCAGTTCTTC. Its translation is CASRVSGLTYNEQFF.

The chain carries TRBV11-2 and TRBJ2-1, with 8 bases fitting TRBD2. The ends lost 0 bases at V and 5 bases at J; junction bases unmatched: 6. CDR1 SGHAT and CDR2 FQNNGV come from the germline V gene. The CDR3 is 16 residues long. Written as DNA, the CDR3 is TGTGCCAGCAGCTTAGAGTTGGCGGGAGGTCACAATGAGCAGTTCTTC. As protein: CASSLELAGGHNEQFF.

This clone has just one count. J is TRBJ2-2 and V is TRBV2, with TRBD2 matching 7 bases. The CDR3 extends over 14 amino acids. Germline lookup yields CDR1 SNHLY and CDR2 FYNNEI. Germline trimming cut 7 bases from V and 4 bases from J; bases unmatched to any gene: 6. The CDR3 DNA follows: TGTGCCAGCACCCTGAGGGAGGGCACCGGGGAGCTGTTTTTT. Its protein product is CASTLREGTGELFF.

The V call is TRBV18, the J call TRBJ2-3, with D perhaps TRBD1 (5 bases). Per the germline V gene, CDR1 is KGHSH and CDR2 is LQKENI. The CDR3 extends over 14 amino acids. Trimming cost V 6 bases and J 5 bases, with 15 bases left between them. CDR3 bases: TGTGCCAGCTCGTCGACTGTGGGGCAAGATACGCAGTATTTT. Translated, it gives CASSSTVGQDTQYF.

The chain carries TRBV5-1 and TRBJ2-3, with TRBD2 as a possible D gene (6 bases). CDR1 is SGHRS, CDR2 YFSETQ, per germline. CDR3 size: 15 residues. V lost 2 bases and J lost 2, with 12 bases in between. The CDR3 here is CASSFQGLATDTQYF. The CDR3 DNA is TGCGCCAGCAGCTTTCAGGGACTCGCCACAGATACGCAGTATTTT.